The 32 T cell receptor beta chains presented below share a single source sample, sequenced in a study of blood T cell repertoires in COVID-19. Sequenced by immunoSEQ multiplex PCR; TCRdb stores in-frame clones only, minus some. The sample lists about 250,000 clones; about 82% were seen once. Sequenced material: peripheral blood. The origin of the receptors is a woman of 80 years or more with COVID-19, enrolled during active disease.

The genes are TRBV28 and TRBJ1-6, with a tentative D call TRBD1 (5 bases). The CDR3 runs to 14 residues. Germline V gene sequence: CDR1 MDHEN, CDR2 SYDVKM. V lost 5 bases, J lost 14 bases, and 19 bases lay in between. CDR3: CASSPPGGTGALHF. The CDR3 DNA is TGTGCCAGCAGTCCCCCGGGGGGGACTGGGGCCCTCCACTTT.

This clone was seen once. The CDR3 DNA follows: TGTGCCAGCAGTTACCCCGAGGGTAGCGCTGAAGCTTTCTTT. Translating gives CASSYPEGSAEAFF. The chain uses TRBV6-6 and TRBJ1-1; D not resolved. CDR1 and CDR2 from the germline V gene are MNHNY and SVGAGI (reference sequence). The CDR3 consists of 14 residues. The V end lost 2 bases, the J end lost 6 bases, and 13 bases lay between the germline ends.

The chain employs TRBV2 and TRBJ1-2; the D is unclear. The V gene's germline CDR1 is SNHLY and CDR2 FYNNEI. The CDR3 runs 11 residues. V gave up 5 bases and J gave up 4 bases, with 5 bases separating them. The DNA of the CDR3 is TGTGCCAGCAGTCCCAGCTATGGCTACACCTTC. This sequence encodes CASSPSYGYTF.

The CDR3, as DNA: TGTGCCAGCACCCCTCCGGGAAAGAACACTGAAGCTTTCTTT. Translation gives CASTPPGKNTEAFF. This chain connects TRBV27 to TRBJ1-1; D unclear. The CDR3 loop spans 14 amino acids. V lost 7 bases, J lost 1 base, and 13 bases lay in between. The germline gives CDR1 MNHEY, CDR2 SMNVEV (reference sequence).

The chain combines TRBV7-2 with TRBJ2-2, with D perhaps TRBD1 (5 bases). CDR1 is SGHTA, CDR2 FQGNSA, per germline. The CDR3 runs to 19 residues. V was cut by 4 bases and J by 7 bases, with 28 bases left in between. The CDR3 here is CASSSQRQGSLLGIGELFF. The CDR3 DNA reads TGTGCCAGCAGCTCCCAACGGCAGGGAAGTTTATTAGGCATCGGGGAGCTGTTTTTT.

This chain connects TRBV29-1 to TRBJ2-3; TRBD2 matches at 10 bases. Germline V gives CDR1 SQVTM, CDR2 ANQGSEA. This CDR3 region has 12 residues. The junction had 1 base not matched to a gene; V was cut back by 8 bases and J by 2 bases. The CDR3 sequence is CSTSGNTDTQYF. In DNA form, the CDR3 reads TGCAGCACTAGCGGGAACACAGATACGCAGTATTTT.

The gene calls are TRBV28 and TRBJ1-1; D is unresolved. Germline assignment: CDR1 MDHEN and CDR2 SYDVKM. This CDR3 spans 14 amino acids. V gave up 8 bases and J gave up 1 base, with 14 bases separating them. CDR3 in DNA: TGTGCCAGCCAAGGGAGTTTTGGGAACACTGAAGCTTTCTTT. Its protein is CASQGSFGNTEAFF. The whole variable domain, remainder taken from reference TRBV28 and TRBJ1-1, is DVKVTQSSRYLVKRTGEKVFLECVQDMDHENMFWYRQDPGLGLRLIYFSYDVKMKEKGDIPEGYSVSREKKERFSLILESASTNQTSMYLCASQGSFGNTEAFFGQGTRLTVV.

This sequence joins TRBV2 and TRBJ2-5; 7 nucleotides match TRBD2. V lost 7 bases and J lost 4; bases outside the gene matches: 6. The germline gives CDR1 SNHLY, CDR2 FYNNEI. The CDR3 has 13 amino acids. The CDR3, as DNA: TGTGCCAGCATCGGGTGGGGGGGAGAGACCCAGTACTTC. It is translated as CASIGWGGETQYF.

This clone appeared once. This chain joins TRBV10-3 and TRBJ1-6, with TRBD1 as a possible D gene (6 bases). Germline CDR1 is ENHRY and CDR2 is SYGVKD. The CDR3 is made up of 14 amino acids. V lost 6 bases and J lost 10, with 16 bases in between. CDR3 in DNA: TGTGCCATCAGCCCGGACAGCCTCGGGTCACCCCTCCACTTT. It codes for CAISPDSLGSPLHF.

The CDR3 region is CASSLGGEGYTF. The CDR3, as DNA: TGTGCCAGCAGCTTAGGCGGGGAGGGCTACACCTTC. The chain has TRBV7-9 and TRBJ1-2; unclear D gene. With 1 base removed from V and 8 bases from J, the gap between germline ends came to 8 bases. Germline assignment: CDR1 SEHNR and CDR2 FQNEAQ (reference sequence). This CDR3 has 12 amino acids. The entire variable domain, with the rest obtained from reference TRBV7-9 and TRBJ1-2, is as follows: DTGVSQNPRHKITKRGQNVTFRCDPISEHNRLYWYRQTLGQGPEFLTYFQNEAQLEKSRLLSDRFSAERPKGSFSTLEIQRTEQGDSAMYLCASSLGGEGYTFGSGTRLTVV.

The rearrangement uses TRBV19 and TRBJ2-7; D is unresolved. Between the trimmed V and J ends, which lost 5 bases and 2 bases, there was a span of 10 bases. This CDR3 has 13 residues. Germline CDR1 is LNHDA and CDR2 is SQIVND (reference sequence). In DNA form, the CDR3 reads TGTGCCAGTAGTCCGACACCTACCTACGAGCAGTACTTC. The encoded protein is CASSPTPTYEQYF.

The chain is built from TRBV5-1 and TRBJ2-2; the match to TRBD2 covers 8 bases. CDR1 is SGHRS, CDR2 YFSETQ, per germline. The CDR3 extends over 15 amino acids. V lost 4 bases to trimming and J lost 4 bases; unmatched junction nucleotides: 6. In DNA, the CDR3 is TGCGCCAGCAGCCTGACTAGCGAGGTCACCGGGGAGCTGTTTTTT. This gives the protein CASSLTSEVTGELFF. Full variable domain (outside the CDR3, taken from reference TRBV5-1 and TRBJ2-2): KAGVTQTPRYLIKTRGQQVTLSCSPISGHRSVSWYQQTPGQGLQFLFEYFSETQRNKGNFPGRFSGRQFSNSRSEMNVSTLELGDSALYLCASSLTSEVTGELFFGEGSRLTVL.

The rearrangement links TRBV2 to TRBJ2-7; maybe TRBD1 (5 bases). From germline, CDR1 is SNHLY and CDR2 FYNNEI. There are 16 residues in the CDR3. Trimming took off 3 bases at V and 4 bases at J, with 19 bases between the two ends. The CDR3 sequence: CASSDLRGGEKYEQYF. CDR3 nucleotides: TGTGCCAGCAGTGACCTAAGGGGCGGAGAGAAATACGAGCAGTACTTC.

The V call is TRBV5-1, the J call TRBJ1-3; no definite D call. CDR1 and CDR2 from the germline V gene are SGHRS and YFSETQ. V was clipped by 2 bases and J by 3 bases, with 6 bases between them. The CDR3 spans 13 residues. CDR3 sequence reads: CASSFGDGNTIYF. The CDR3 region has the DNA TGCGCCAGCAGCTTCGGGGATGGAAACACCATATATTTT. Looking up the rest from reference TRBV5-1 and TRBJ1-3 gives the full variable domain: KAGVTQTPRYLIKTRGQQVTLSCSPISGHRSVSWYQQTPGQGLQFLFEYFSETQRNKGNFPGRFSGRQFSNSRSEMNVSTLELGDSALYLCASSFGDGNTIYFGEGSWLTVV.

The chain is built from TRBV7-9 and TRBJ2-7, with a possible D match to TRBD2 (6 bases). The ends were cut back, 5 bases at V and 3 bases at J, with 11 bases in the middle. The CDR3 is 13 residues long. Germline V gives CDR1 SEHNR, CDR2 FQNEAQ (reference sequence). This chain's CDR3 is CASSRPGLYEQYF. The CDR3 DNA follows: TGTGCCAGCAGCCGACCGGGACTCTACGAGCAGTACTTC.

The chain couples TRBV5-6 to TRBJ1-1; tentative D call: TRBD1 (6 bases). Trimming pared 3 bases from V and 3 bases from J, leaving 27 bases between. Germline values: CDR1 SGHDT, CDR2 YYEEEE. CDR3 size: 19 residues. The CDR3 DNA reads TGTGCCAGCAGCTCTGCCAACCTCGCAGGGGTCTCGATCGACACTGAAGCTTTCTTT. Translated: CASSSANLAGVSIDTEAFF.

This chain links TRBV3-1 (or the pseudogene TRBV3-2) with TRBJ2-4; D not resolved. Germline V gives CDR1 LGHDT, CDR2 YNNKEL (reference sequence). V lost 2 bases and J 8 bases, leaving 13 bases between the germline ends. The CDR3 length is 14 residues. Written as DNA, the CDR3 is TGTGCCAGCAGCCAACTGACAAGCCTGGACATTCAGTACTTC. Its protein product is CASSQLTSLDIQYF.

V usage is TRBV7-9 and J usage is TRBJ2-3; D uncertain. Germline CDR1 reads SEHNR; CDR2 reads FQNEAQ (reference sequence). With 1 base removed from V and 0 bases from J, the gap between germline ends came to 8 bases. The CDR3 spans 15 residues. CDR3 residues: CASSLGSTSTDTQYF. The CDR3 DNA reads TGTGCCAGCAGCTTAGGATCAACTAGCACAGATACGCAGTATTTT.

Here the CDR3 reads CASSLGLAGDEQYF. The CDR3, as DNA: TGTGCCAGCAGCTTGGGACTAGCGGGGGACGAGCAGTACTTC. This rearrangement joins TRBV5-6 to TRBJ2-7, with TRBD2 matching over 12 bases. The CDR3 spans 14 residues. Germline CDR1 and CDR2: SGHDT and YYEEEE. The J segment lost 5 bases and the V segment lost 0 bases, leaving 0 bases of the junction unmatched.

The chain links TRBV15 to TRBJ1-6; D is unclear. This CDR3 is built from 13 residues. CDR1 LNHNV and CDR2 YYDKDF come from the germline V gene (reference sequence). The V end was cut by 2 bases, the J end by 10 bases, with 9 bases between. The CDR3 reads CATSRKEASPLHF. The DNA of the CDR3 is TGTGCCACCAGCAGAAAAGAGGCATCACCCCTCCACTTT.

DNA of the CDR3: TGTGCCAGCAGCTTAGAGTCCCCTAGAAACACCGGGGAGCTGTTTTTT. It specifies CASSLESPRNTGELFF. The chain recombines TRBV7-9 with TRBJ2-2; D gene ambiguous. Looked up from germline, CDR1 is SEHNR and CDR2 is FQNEAQ (reference sequence). The CDR3 runs 16 residues. The V end was cut by 1 base, the J end by 2 bases, with 11 bases between.

The chain links TRBV30 to TRBJ1-1; 10 bases are a match to TRBD1. The CDR3 consists of 17 residues. In germline, CDR1 is GTSNPN, CDR2 SVGIG (reference sequence). J gave up 2 bases and V 2 bases, and 11 bases lay outside the gene matches. The CDR3 bases are TGTGCCTGGAGTCCCTATCCGGGACAGGGGCCTAACACTGAAGCTTTCTTT. Amino acid sequence: CAWSPYPGQGPNTEAFF.

The chain carries TRBV6-6 and TRBJ1-2; 8 nucleotides agree with TRBD1. The V segment lost 7 bases and the J segment 5 bases; nucleotides outside the gene matches: 9. There are 14 residues in the CDR3. Germline V gene sequence: CDR1 MNHNY, CDR2 SVGAGI (reference sequence). The chain's CDR3 is CASTGQGSGYGYTF. In nucleotides, the CDR3 is TGTGCCAGCACCGGACAGGGCTCGGGGTATGGCTACACCTTC.

J is TRBJ2-3 and V is TRBV7-2; tentatively, D is TRBD2 (8 bases). V lost 5 bases to trimming and J lost 5 bases, with 26 bases between them. Germline-derived CDR1 and CDR2 are SGHTA and FQGNSA. The CDR3 runs 18 residues. CDR3 sequence (DNA): TGTGCCAGCAGCCCCAGGGGGGGTAGCGGGGCCCAGGGAGATACGCAGTATTTT. This sequence encodes CASSPRGGSGAQGDTQYF.

With regard to this clone: The junction departs from the called germline gene at one end, perhaps through a read error. V is TRBV10-2 and J is TRBJ2-1; no clear D gene. Germline assignment: CDR1 WSHSY and CDR2 SAAADI. The CDR3 spans 12 residues. CDR3 sequence reads: CASSEASGSELF. In DNA form, the CDR3 reads TGCGCCAGCAGTGAGGCGAGTGGTAGTGAGCTCTTC.

The genes are TRBV27 and TRBJ1-5, with 10 bases aligning to TRBD1. The CDR3 consists of 14 residues. Trimming took 8 bases from V and 6 from J; bases not matched to a gene: 7. Germline CDR1 reads MNHEY; CDR2 reads SMNVEV (reference sequence). CDR3 nucleotide sequence: TGTGCCAGCCGGGACAGGGGATTCAGTCAGCCCCAGCATTTT. Encoded protein: CASRDRGFSQPQHF.

The rearrangement uses TRBV7-2 and TRBJ1-5, with 7 bases aligning to TRBD1. Germline loops: CDR1 SGHTA, CDR2 FQGNSA. CDR3 length: 12 amino acids. V lost 5 bases, J lost 10 bases, and 5 bases stayed unmatched. The chain's CDR3 is CASSRQGEPQHF. For the CDR3, the DNA is TGTGCCAGCAGCCGACAGGGAGAACCCCAGCATTTT.

This rearrangement joins TRBV6-5 to TRBJ2-2, with 9 positions matching TRBD1. The CDR3 has 14 residues. Trimming removed 6 bases from V and 7 bases from J; junction bases left unmatched: 6. Germline V gene data show CDR1 as MNHEY and CDR2 as SVGAGI. In nucleotides, the CDR3 is TGTGCCAGCAGGACCGGGACAGGGAGCGGGGAGCTGTTTTTT. Translated, it gives CASRTGTGSGELFF.

The V and J genes are TRBV5-1 and TRBJ2-2; D perhaps matches TRBD2 (5 bases). The V end lost 2 bases, the J end lost 1 base, and 9 bases lay between the germline ends. CDR1 is SGHRS, CDR2 YFSETQ, per germline. The CDR3 has 15 residues. The CDR3 is CASSFWTGNTGELFF. The DNA for the CDR3 is TGCGCCAGCAGCTTCTGGACTGGGAACACCGGGGAGCTGTTTTTT.

The V and J genes are TRBV30 and TRBJ1-5, with 8 positions matching TRBD1. V was clipped by 2 bases and J by 9 bases; unmatched bases: 6. CDR1 and CDR2 from the germline V gene are GTSNPN and SVGIG (reference sequence). There are 13 residues in the CDR3. DNA for the CDR3: TGTGCCTGGAGTATCGGACAGGGCGCGCCCCAGCATTTT. Translating gives CAWSIGQGAPQHF.

This clone has just a few counts. The gene calls are TRBV4-1 and TRBJ1-3; 7 positions match TRBD1. The V and J ends lost 2 bases and 5 bases, in that order; junction bases with no gene match: 6. Germline CDR1 MGHRA, CDR2 YSYEKL. This CDR3 is built from 15 residues. The CDR3 DNA reads TGCGCCAGCAGCCAACTTGGGGACAGTAGAAACACCATATATTTT. This sequence encodes CASSQLGDSRNTIYF.

This sequence joins TRBV6-4 and TRBJ2-1; D gene ambiguous. Germline lookup yields CDR1 MRHNA and CDR2 SNTAGT. This CDR3 has 15 amino acids. V was cut by 3 bases and J by 8 bases, with 17 bases left in between. This CDR3 reads CASSEVPGIIDEQFF. The CDR3 DNA reads as TGTGCCAGCAGTGAGGTCCCAGGTATTATCGATGAGCAGTTCTTC.